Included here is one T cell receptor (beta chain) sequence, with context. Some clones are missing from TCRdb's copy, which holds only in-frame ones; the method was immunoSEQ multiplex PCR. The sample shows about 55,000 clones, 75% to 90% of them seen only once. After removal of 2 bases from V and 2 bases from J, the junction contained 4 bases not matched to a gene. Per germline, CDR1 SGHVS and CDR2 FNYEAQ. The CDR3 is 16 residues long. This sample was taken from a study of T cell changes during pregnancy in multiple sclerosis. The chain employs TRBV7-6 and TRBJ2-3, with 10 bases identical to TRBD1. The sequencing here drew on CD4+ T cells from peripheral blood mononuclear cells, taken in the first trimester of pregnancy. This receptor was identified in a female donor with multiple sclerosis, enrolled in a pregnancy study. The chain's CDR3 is CASSLIGTGATDTQYF. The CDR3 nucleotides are TGTGCCAGCAGCTTAATAGGGACAGGGGCCACAGATACGCAGTATTTT.